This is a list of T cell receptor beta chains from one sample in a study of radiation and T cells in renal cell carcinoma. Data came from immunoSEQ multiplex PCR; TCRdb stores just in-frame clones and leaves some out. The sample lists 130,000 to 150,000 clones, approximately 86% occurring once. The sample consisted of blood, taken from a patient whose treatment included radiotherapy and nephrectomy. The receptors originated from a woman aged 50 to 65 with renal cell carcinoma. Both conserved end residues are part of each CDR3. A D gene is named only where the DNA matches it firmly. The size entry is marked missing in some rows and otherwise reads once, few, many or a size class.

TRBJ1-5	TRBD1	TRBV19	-	CASTRQGSNQPQHF	TGTGCCAGTACTCGACAGGGAAGCAATCAGCCCCAGCATTTT
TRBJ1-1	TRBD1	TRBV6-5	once	CASSPLQGANTEAFF	TGTGCCAGCAGCCCCTTACAGGGGGCGAACACTGAAGCTTTCTTT
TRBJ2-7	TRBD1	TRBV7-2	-	CASNVRQGAREQYF	TGTGCCAGCAACGTACGACAGGGGGCACGAGAGCAGTACTTC
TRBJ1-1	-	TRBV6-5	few	CASSSVNTEAFF	TGTGCCAGCAGTTCGGTGAACACTGAAGCTTTCTTT
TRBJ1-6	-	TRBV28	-	CASSLPQDSSSPLHF	TGTGCCAGCAGTTTACCTCAGGACAGCAGTTCACCCCTCCACTTT
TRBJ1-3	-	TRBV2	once	CASKSGAGNTIYF	TGTGCCAGCAAGAGCGGGGCTGGAAACACCATATATTTT
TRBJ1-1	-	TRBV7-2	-	CASRPVQGVNTEAFF	TGTGCCAGCAGACCTGTCCAGGGAGTGAACACTGAAGCTTTCTTT
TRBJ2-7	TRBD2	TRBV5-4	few	CASSFNRASWTSGMVEQYF	TGTGCCAGCAGCTTTAACAGGGCCAGTTGGACTAGCGGGATGGTCGAGCAGTACTTC
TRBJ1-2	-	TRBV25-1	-	CASSEYGGGYGYTF	TGTGCCAGCAGTGAATACGGGGGAGGCTATGGCTACACCTTC
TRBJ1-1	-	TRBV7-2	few	CASSPSLRDTEAFF	TGTGCCAGCAGCCCCAGTCTCAGAGACACTGAAGCTTTCTTT
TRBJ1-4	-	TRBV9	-	CASSVVGAGNEKLFF	TGTGCCAGCAGCGTAGTTGGGGCAGGAAATGAAAAACTGTTTTTT